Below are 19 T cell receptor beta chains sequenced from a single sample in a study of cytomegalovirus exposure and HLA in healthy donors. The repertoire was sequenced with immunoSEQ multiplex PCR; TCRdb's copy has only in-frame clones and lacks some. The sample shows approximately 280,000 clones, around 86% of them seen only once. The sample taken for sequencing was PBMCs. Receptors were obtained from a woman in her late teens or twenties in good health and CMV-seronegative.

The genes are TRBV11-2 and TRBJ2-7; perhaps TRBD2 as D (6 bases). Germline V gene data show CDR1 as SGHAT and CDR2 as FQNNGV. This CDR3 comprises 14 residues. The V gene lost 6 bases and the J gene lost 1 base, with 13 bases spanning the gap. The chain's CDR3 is CASSFQEGSYEQYF. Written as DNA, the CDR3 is TGTGCCAGCAGTTTCCAGGAGGGGTCCTACGAGCAGTACTTC. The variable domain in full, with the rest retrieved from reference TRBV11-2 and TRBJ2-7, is EAGVAQSPRYKIIEKRQSVAFWCNPISGHATLYWYQQILGQGPKLLIQFQNNGVVDDSQLPKDRFSAERLKGVDSTLKIQPAKLEDSAVYLCASSFQEGSYEQYFGPGTRLTVT.

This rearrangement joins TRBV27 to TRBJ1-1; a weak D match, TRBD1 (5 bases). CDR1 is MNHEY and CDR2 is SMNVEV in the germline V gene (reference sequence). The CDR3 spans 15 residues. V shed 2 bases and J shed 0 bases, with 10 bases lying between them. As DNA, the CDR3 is TGTGCCAGCAGTTTAGGAGACAGATTGAACACTGAAGCTTTCTTT. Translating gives CASSLGDRLNTEAFF.

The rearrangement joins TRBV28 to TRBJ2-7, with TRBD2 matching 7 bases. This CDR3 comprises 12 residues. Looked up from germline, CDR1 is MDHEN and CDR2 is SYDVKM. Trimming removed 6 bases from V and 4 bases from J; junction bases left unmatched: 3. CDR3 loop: CASRPAGYEQYF. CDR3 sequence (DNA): TGTGCCAGCAGGCCAGCGGGGTACGAGCAGTACTTC.

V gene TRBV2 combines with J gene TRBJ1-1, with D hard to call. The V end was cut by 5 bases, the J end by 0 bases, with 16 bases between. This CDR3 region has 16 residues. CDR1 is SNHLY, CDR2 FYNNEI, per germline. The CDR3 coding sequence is TGTGCCAGCAGTAAAAGAATCAGGTATATGAACACTGAAGCTTTCTTT. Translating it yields CASSKRIRYMNTEAFF.

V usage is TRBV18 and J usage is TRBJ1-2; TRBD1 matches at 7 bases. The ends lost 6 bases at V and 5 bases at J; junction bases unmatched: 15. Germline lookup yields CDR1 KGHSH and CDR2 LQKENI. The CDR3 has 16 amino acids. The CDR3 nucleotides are TGTGCCAGCTCCCCCGGGACAGTTCCCTGGAAGTATGGCTACACCTTC. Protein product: CASSPGTVPWKYGYTF.

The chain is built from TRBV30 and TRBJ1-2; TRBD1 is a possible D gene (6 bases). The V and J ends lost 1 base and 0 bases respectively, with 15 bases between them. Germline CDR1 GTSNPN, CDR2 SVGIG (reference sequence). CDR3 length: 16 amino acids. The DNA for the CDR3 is TGTGCCTGGAGTGCAGGGAAGACAGGAGCTAACTATGGCTACACCTTC. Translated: CAWSAGKTGANYGYTF.

The CDR3 protein is CSVDQRGYGYTF. In DNA form, the CDR3 reads TGCAGCGTTGATCAAAGGGGCTATGGCTACACCTTC. The chain links TRBV29-1 to TRBJ1-2; D is possibly TRBD1 (5 bases). V was clipped by 3 bases and J by 4 bases, with 9 bases between them. The CDR3 totals 12 residues. In germline, CDR1 is SQVTM, CDR2 ANQGSEA.

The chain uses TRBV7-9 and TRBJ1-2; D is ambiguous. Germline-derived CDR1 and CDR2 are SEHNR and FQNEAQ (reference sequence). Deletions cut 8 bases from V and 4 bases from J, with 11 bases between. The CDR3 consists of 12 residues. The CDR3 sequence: CASGRLVYGYTF. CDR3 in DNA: TGTGCCAGCGGCAGGCTGGTCTATGGCTACACCTTC.

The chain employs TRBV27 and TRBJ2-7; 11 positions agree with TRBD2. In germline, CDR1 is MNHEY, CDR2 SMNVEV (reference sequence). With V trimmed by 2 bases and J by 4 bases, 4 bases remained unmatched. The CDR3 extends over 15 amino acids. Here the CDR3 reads CASSLLLAGAYEQYF. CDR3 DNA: TGTGCCAGCAGTTTACTACTAGCGGGAGCGTACGAGCAGTACTTC.

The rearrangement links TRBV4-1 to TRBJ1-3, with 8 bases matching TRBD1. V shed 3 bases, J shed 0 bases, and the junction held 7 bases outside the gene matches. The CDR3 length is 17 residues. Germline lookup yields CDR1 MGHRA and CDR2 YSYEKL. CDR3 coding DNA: TGCGCCAGCAGCCAGTTACAGGGGGACAGCTCTGGAAACACCATATATTTT. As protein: CASSQLQGDSSGNTIYF.

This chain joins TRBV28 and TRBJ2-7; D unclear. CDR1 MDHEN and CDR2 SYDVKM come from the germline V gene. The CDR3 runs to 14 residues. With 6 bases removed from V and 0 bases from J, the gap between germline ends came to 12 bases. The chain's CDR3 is CASSSPGFSYEQYF. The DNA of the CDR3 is TGTGCCAGCAGCTCCCCCGGTTTCTCCTACGAGCAGTACTTC.

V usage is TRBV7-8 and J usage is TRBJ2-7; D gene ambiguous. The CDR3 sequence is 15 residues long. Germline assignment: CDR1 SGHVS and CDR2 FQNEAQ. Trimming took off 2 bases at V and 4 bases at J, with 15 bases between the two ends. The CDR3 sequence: CASSLLSSFPYEQYF. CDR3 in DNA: TGTGCCAGCAGCTTACTCTCTAGTTTCCCTTACGAGCAGTACTTC.

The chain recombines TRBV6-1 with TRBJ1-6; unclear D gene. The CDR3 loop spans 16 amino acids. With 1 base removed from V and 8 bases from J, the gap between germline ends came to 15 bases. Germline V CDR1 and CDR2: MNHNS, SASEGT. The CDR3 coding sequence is TGTGCCAGCAGTGAAGGCTCCGGGGAGGGCTATTCACCCCTCCACTTT. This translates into CASSEGSGEGYSPLHF.

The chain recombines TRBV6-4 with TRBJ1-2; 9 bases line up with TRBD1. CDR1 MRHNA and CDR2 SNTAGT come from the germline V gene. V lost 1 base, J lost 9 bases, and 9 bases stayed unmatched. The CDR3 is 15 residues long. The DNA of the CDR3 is TGTGCCAGCAGTGACTTTCCGGGACAGGGTACAAGCTACACCTTC. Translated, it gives CASSDFPGQGTSYTF.

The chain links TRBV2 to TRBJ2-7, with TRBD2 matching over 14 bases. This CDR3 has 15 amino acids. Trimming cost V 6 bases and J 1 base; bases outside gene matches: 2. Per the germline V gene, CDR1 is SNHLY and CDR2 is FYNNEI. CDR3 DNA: TGTGCCAGCAGACGGACTAGCGGGAGGTCCTACGAGCAGTACTTC. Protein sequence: CASRRTSGRSYEQYF.

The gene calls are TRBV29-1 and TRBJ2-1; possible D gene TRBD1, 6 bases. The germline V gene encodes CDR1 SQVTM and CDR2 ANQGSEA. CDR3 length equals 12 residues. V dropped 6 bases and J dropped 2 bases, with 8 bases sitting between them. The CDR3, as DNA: TGCAGCGTGGGGGCTGCCTACAATGAGCAGTTCTTC. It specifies CSVGAAYNEQFF.

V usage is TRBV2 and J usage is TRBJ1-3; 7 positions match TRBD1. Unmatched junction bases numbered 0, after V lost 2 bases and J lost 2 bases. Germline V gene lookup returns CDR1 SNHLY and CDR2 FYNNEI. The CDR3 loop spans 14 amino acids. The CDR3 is CASSEQGAGNTIYF. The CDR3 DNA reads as TGTGCCAGCAGTGAACAGGGGGCTGGAAACACCATATATTTT.

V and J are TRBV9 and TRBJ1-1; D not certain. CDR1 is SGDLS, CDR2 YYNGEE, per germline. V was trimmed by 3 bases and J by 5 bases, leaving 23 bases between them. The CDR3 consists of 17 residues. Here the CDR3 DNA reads TGTGCCAGCAGCGCCCCCGGAGTGGTGGTTCGAAGTACTGAAGCTTTCTTT. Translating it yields CASSAPGVVVRSTEAFF.

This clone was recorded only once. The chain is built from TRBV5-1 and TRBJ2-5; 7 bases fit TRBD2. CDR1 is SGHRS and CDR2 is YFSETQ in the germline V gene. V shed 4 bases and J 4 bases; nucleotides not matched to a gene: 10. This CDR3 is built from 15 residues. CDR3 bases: TGCGCCAGCAGCGGGGAGCGGGGAATAGGAGAGACCCAGTACTTC. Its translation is CASSGERGIGETQYF.